The clone carrying this TCR beta chain came up a few times. The antigen remains undetermined. The data belong to a study of blood T cells in healthy people across ages. Looking at the study overall: Capture by template switching was about one barcoded beta molecule per two T cells. Study-wide results and limits: Expanded clonotype shifts may have been confounded, as the donors had an unknown CMV status.

The use of a sample-barcoded 5' primer and a J-beta primer mix characterized a second PCR of roughly 7 to 12 cycles. Every cDNA molecule carried a tag from a template-switch adaptor bearing 12 random nucleotides. TCRdb passed the 5' RACE reads through MiXCR, listing each CDR3 protein once. This sample carries about 1.1 million distinct CDR3 sequences, around two fifths of them seen once, and the ten largest clones take roughly 14%. Germline CDR1 reads LNHDA; CDR2 reads SQIVND (reference sequence). This CDR3 is built from 13 residues. Trimming took 4 bases from V and 8 from J; bases not matched to a gene: 4.

The source of this sequence is a man younger than 30 in good health. The chain carries TRBV19 and TRBJ1-2, with TRBD1 identical over 10 bases. The sample was blood. CDR3 protein: CASSRDRGLGYTF. In nucleotides, the CDR3 is TGTGCCAGTAGTAGAGACAGGGGGCTAGGCTACACCTTC.